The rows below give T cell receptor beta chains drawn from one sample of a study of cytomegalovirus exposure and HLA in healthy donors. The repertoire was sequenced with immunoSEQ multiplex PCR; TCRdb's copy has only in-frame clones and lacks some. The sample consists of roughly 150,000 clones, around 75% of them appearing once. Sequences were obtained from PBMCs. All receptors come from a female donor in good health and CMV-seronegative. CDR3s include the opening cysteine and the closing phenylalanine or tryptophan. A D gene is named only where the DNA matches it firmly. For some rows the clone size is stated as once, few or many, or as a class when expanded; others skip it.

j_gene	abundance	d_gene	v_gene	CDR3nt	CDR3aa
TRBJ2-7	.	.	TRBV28	TGTGCCAGCAGTTCACCGATCTACCGTGGTACCGAGCAGTACTTC	CASSSPIYRGTEQYF
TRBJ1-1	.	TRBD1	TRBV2	TGTGCCAGCAGTGGACCCGTACAGGGGTACACTGAAGCTTTCTTT	CASSGPVQGYTEAFF
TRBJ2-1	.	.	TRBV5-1	TGCGCCAGCAGCTTGGGGTTGCGCGAAGCGGCACAAAATGAGCAGTTCTTC	CASSLGLREAAQNEQFF
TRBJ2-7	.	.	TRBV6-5	TGTGCCAGCAGCCCTGTAGGGGGCTCCTACGAGCAGTACTTC	CASSPVGGSYEQYF
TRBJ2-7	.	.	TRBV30	TGTGCCTGGTCACGAAAACCCCGAGGATACGAGCAGTACTTC	CAWSRKPRGYEQYF
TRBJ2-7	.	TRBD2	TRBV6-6	TGTGCCAGCAGTACGACTAGCGGAGACTACGAGCAGTACTTC	CASSTTSGDYEQYF
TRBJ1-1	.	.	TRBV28	TGTGCCAGCAGTTTAACGACACAGCTTTCGATGAACACTGAAGCTTTCTTT	CASSLTTQLSMNTEAFF
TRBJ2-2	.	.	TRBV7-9	TGTGCCAGCAGCTTCGGACTCGCGAACACCGGGGAGCTGTTTTTT	CASSFGLANTGELFF
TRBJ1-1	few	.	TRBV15	TGTGCCACCAGCGAAAATCCGGACAGTGAAGCTTTCTTT	CATSENPDSEAFF
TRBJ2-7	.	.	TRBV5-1	TGCGCCAGCTCCAGGGGGGGAGCGGGAGTACGGAACGAGCAGTACTTC	CASSRGGAGVRNEQYF
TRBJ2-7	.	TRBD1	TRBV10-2	TGCGCCAGCATCGGTAGGACAGGTTCCTACGAGCAGTACTTC	CASIGRTGSYEQYF
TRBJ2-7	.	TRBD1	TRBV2	TGTGCCAGCAGTGAAACCAGGGACAGGGAAACCTACGAGCAGTACTTC	CASSETRDRETYEQYF
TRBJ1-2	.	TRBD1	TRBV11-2	TGTGCCAGCAGCTTGTATCCTGACAGGGATCGATCCTTC	CASSLYPDRDRSF
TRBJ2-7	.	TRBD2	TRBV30	TGTGCCTGGAAGGCGCGGGAGCAGCGCTACGAGCAGTACTTC	CAWKAREQRYEQYF
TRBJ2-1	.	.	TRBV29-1	TGCAGCGGTCTGGCGACTAGTAGGCGGGAGCAGTTCTTC	CSGLATSRREQFF
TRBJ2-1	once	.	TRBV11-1	TGTGCCAGCAGCTTAGTCCCAGAAGACAATGAGCAGTTCTTC	CASSLVPEDNEQFF
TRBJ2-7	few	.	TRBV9	TGTGCCAGCAGCCCGAGCTTTTCCTACGAGCAGTACTTC	CASSPSFSYEQYF
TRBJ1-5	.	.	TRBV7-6	TGTGCCAGCAGCTTAGGGGGGGACCAGCCCCAGCATTTT	CASSLGGDQPQHF
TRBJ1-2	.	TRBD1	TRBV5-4	TGTGCCAGCAGCCTACGACAGGGGGCAGGCTATGGCTACACCTTC	CASSLRQGAGYGYTF
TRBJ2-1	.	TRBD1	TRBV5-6	TGTGCCAGCAGCTTGGGACAGGGTATTGTCTACAATGAGCAGTTCTTC	CASSLGQGIVYNEQFF
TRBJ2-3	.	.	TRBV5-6	TGTGCCAGCAGCTTGGATACCGGGGTGAGCACAGATACGCAGTATTTT	CASSLDTGVSTDTQYF
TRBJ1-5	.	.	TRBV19	TGTGCCAGTAGCCAACAGAGGGATCAGCCCCAGCATTTT	CASSQQRDQPQHF